The 29 T cell receptor beta chains given below trace back to one sample, sequenced in a study of cytomegalovirus exposure and HLA in healthy donors (TCRdb year 2017). The receptor library was made with the immunoSEQ multiplex PCR assay. For the multiplex PCR, a mixture combining 60 forward primers for TCR Vbeta segments and 13 reverse primers for TCR Jbeta segments was used. TCRdb carries this immuneACCESS record with in-frame sequences only. Its versions omit some clonotypes, under half of them owing to an unresolved V gene in the studies checked, with the rest unexplained. The sample records approximately 110,000 clones, more than 60% of which are singletons. Clones ranked in the top ten supply about 2.2% of the sample. The sequenced sample was PBMCs. The receptors shown here come from a young man in good health and CMV-seronegative.

The chain joins TRBV28 to TRBJ2-5; D gene unclear. CDR3 length equals 13 residues. Per the germline V gene, CDR1 is MDHEN and CDR2 is SYDVKM. V lost 7 bases to trimming and J lost 4 bases, with 13 bases between them. The CDR3, as DNA: TGTGCCAGCACCCCCAGCAGGATAGAGACCCAGTACTTC. The encoded protein is CASTPSRIETQYF. Full variable domain (remainder filled in from reference TRBV28 and TRBJ2-5): DVKVTQSSRYLVKRTGEKVFLECVQDMDHENMFWYRQDPGLGLRLIYFSYDVKMKEKGDIPEGYSVSREKKERFSLILESASTNQTSMYLCASTPSRIETQYFGPGTRLLVL.

Here the CDR3 reads CALQTNTEAFF. The CDR3 region has the DNA TGTGCCTTACAGACGAACACTGAAGCTTTCTTT. The V gene is TRBV30, the J gene TRBJ1-1; D gene ambiguous. This CDR3 has 11 residues. V was trimmed by 7 bases and J by 1 base, leaving 7 bases between them. Germline V lookup: CDR1 GTSNPN, CDR2 SVGIG (reference sequence).

This chain uses TRBV5-4 with TRBJ2-7, with TRBD2 as a possible D gene (5 bases). Germline V gives CDR1 SGHNT, CDR2 YYREEE (reference sequence). The CDR3 extends over 13 amino acids. V was pared by 5 bases and J by 0 bases, with 9 bases between. The CDR3 loop is CASRDSVSYEQYF. For the CDR3, the DNA is TGTGCCAGCAGAGATAGCGTCTCCTACGAGCAGTACTTC.

This chain links TRBV11-2 with TRBJ2-7; no clear D gene. The CDR3 has 11 residues. Germline assignment: CDR1 SGHAT and CDR2 FQNNGV. V was pared by 5 bases and J by 1 base, with 3 bases between. The CDR3 nucleotides read TGTGCCAGCAGCCCATCCTACGAGCAGTACTTC. It specifies CASSPSYEQYF.

This chain connects TRBV19 to TRBJ1-1; 7 bases map to TRBD1. The V gene's germline CDR1 is LNHDA and CDR2 SQIVND (reference sequence). V gave up 2 bases and J gave up 1 base; unmatched junction bases: 7. The CDR3 length is 16 residues. The CDR3 is CASSIPPRTGNTEAFF. The CDR3 DNA follows: TGTGCCAGTAGTATACCCCCGCGGACAGGGAACACTGAAGCTTTCTTT.

This clone has a single count. The chain links TRBV10-3 to TRBJ2-7; perhaps TRBD2 as D (5 bases). CDR3 length: 13 amino acids. Trimming removed 9 bases from V and 6 bases from J, with 18 bases in between. The V gene's germline CDR1 is ENHRY and CDR2 SYGVKD. DNA of the CDR3: TGTGCCATAAATTGGGAGCTGATGGGCGAGCAGTACTTC. This gives the protein CAINWELMGEQYF.

The V call is TRBV29-1, the J call TRBJ2-7, with TRBD2 identical over 9 bases. This CDR3 region has 14 residues. The germline gives CDR1 SQVTM, CDR2 ANQGSEA. The J segment lost 0 bases and the V segment lost 2 bases, leaving 2 bases of the junction unmatched. The CDR3 coding sequence is TGCAGCGTTGAAAAACTAGCGGGCTCCTACGAGCAGTACTTC. As protein: CSVEKLAGSYEQYF.

In this sample, this clone turned up once. The chain recombines TRBV7-8 with TRBJ1-1; the match to TRBD1 covers 9 bases. The CDR3 loop spans 15 amino acids. V was clipped by 8 bases and J by 1 base; unmatched bases: 8. Germline CDR1 and CDR2: SGHVS and FQNEAQ. CDR3 sequence reads: CASHPTTGGNTEAFF. In DNA, the CDR3 is TGTGCCAGCCACCCTACGACAGGGGGGAACACTGAAGCTTTCTTT.

The rearrangement uses TRBV5-6 and TRBJ2-7; 7 nucleotides match TRBD1. Looked up from germline, CDR1 is SGHDT and CDR2 is YYEEEE. The CDR3 spans 13 residues. V shed 4 bases, J shed 4 bases, and the junction held 5 bases outside the gene matches. The CDR3 loop is CASSPTGSYEQYF. CDR3 in DNA: TGTGCCAGCAGCCCGACAGGGTCGTACGAGCAGTACTTC.

This chain uses TRBV5-4 with TRBJ2-5; 9 nucleotides agree with TRBD2. The J call may be faulty, since TRBJ2-7 better matches the DNA end. Looked up from germline, CDR1 is SGHNT and CDR2 is YYREEE (reference sequence). CDR3 length: 15 residues. The CDR3 DNA follows: TGTGCCAGCAGCTTGTGGGCTAGCGGGACCTCCGAGCAGTACTTC. This gives the protein CASSLWASGTSEQYF.

The rearrangement joins TRBV29-1 to TRBJ2-7, with TRBD1 matching over 10 bases. The CDR3 contains 14 residues. The V gene end was trimmed by 4 bases and the J gene end by 1 base; junction bases not matched to a gene: 4. Germline CDR1 SQVTM, CDR2 ANQGSEA. CDR3 coding DNA: TGCAGCGTTGCCGGGGACAGGGGATCCTACGAGCAGTACTTC. It specifies CSVAGDRGSYEQYF.

As regards this clone: Other nucleotide sequences in the sample specify the same CDR3. The chain joins TRBV19 to TRBJ2-7; D unclear. The V end lost 4 bases, the J end lost 3 bases, and 4 bases lay between the germline ends. There are 11 residues in the CDR3. Germline V gives CDR1 LNHDA, CDR2 SQIVND (reference sequence). CDR3 protein: CASSTGYEQYF. DNA for the CDR3: TGTGCCAGTAGTACGGGCTACGAGCAGTACTTC. Full variable domain (rest looked up from reference TRBV19 and TRBJ2-7): DGGITQSPKYLFRKEGQNVTLSCEQNLNHDAMYWYRQDPGQGLRLIYYSQIVNDFQKGDIAEGYSVSREKKESFPLTVTSAQKNPTAFYLCASSTGYEQYFGPGTRLTVT.

The chain recombines TRBV19 with TRBJ2-7; D gene uncertain. The ends were cut back, 8 bases at V and 12 bases at J, with 14 bases in the middle. From germline, CDR1 is LNHDA and CDR2 SQIVND (reference sequence). The CDR3 is 10 amino acids. The DNA for the CDR3 is TGTGCCAGTGGCTCAATCAGGATGTACTTC. Translation gives CASGSIRMYF.

This clone was seen a handful of times. V usage is TRBV19 and J usage is TRBJ2-1, with TRBD2 as a possible D gene (6 bases). Trimming left V 5 bases short and J 0 bases short, with 11 bases between. Germline loops: CDR1 LNHDA, CDR2 SQIVND (reference sequence). The CDR3 totals 15 residues. CDR3 sequence reads: CASSGLANSYNEQFF. The CDR3 bases are TGTGCCAGTAGTGGTCTAGCGAACTCCTACAATGAGCAGTTCTTC.

The chain joins TRBV5-8 to TRBJ1-1; unclear D gene. CDR3 size: 16 residues. CDR1 is SGHTS, CDR2 YDEGEE, per germline. The V and J ends lost 1 base and 0 bases respectively, with 13 bases between them. CDR3 sequence reads: CASSLPIGRMNTEAFF. The CDR3 nucleotides read TGTGCCAGCAGCTTGCCGATTGGGAGGATGAACACTGAAGCTTTCTTT. The whole variable domain, filled in from reference TRBV5-8 and TRBJ1-1, reads EAGVTQSPTHLIKTRGQQATLRCSPISGHTSVYWYQQALGLGLQFLLWYDEGEERNRGNFPPRFSGRQFPNYSSELNVNALELEDSALYLCASSLPIGRMNTEAFFGQGTRLTVV.

This clone appeared once. This rearrangement joins TRBV2 to TRBJ1-5; D remains ambiguous. The V end lost 5 bases, the J end lost 2 bases, and 7 bases lay between the germline ends. Germline CDR1 reads SNHLY; CDR2 reads FYNNEI. CDR3 length: 13 amino acids. CDR3 sequence reads: CASSYRGNQPQHF. CDR3 nucleotide sequence: TGTGCCAGCAGTTACCGGGGCAATCAGCCCCAGCATTTT.

V and J are TRBV28 and TRBJ2-7, with D perhaps matching TRBD1 (5 bases). Between the trimmed V and J ends, which lost 6 bases and 8 bases, there was a span of 14 bases. This CDR3 region has 12 residues. Germline CDR1 and CDR2: MDHEN and SYDVKM. In nucleotides, the CDR3 is TGTGCCAGCAGCCGACAGCGCCTCAAGCAGTACTTC. Protein: CASSRQRLKQYF.

CDR3 protein: CASSSGTGAETQYF. The CDR3 coding sequence is TGTGCCAGCAGCTCTGGGACAGGGGCAGAGACCCAGTACTTC. V usage is TRBV7-7 and J usage is TRBJ2-5; 10 nucleotides match TRBD1. The CDR3 has 14 residues. V lost 4 bases to trimming and J lost 4 bases; unmatched junction nucleotides: 3. Germline V gene lookup returns CDR1 SSHAT and CDR2 FNYEAQ (reference sequence). Variable domain in full (rest from reference TRBV7-7 and TRBJ2-5): GAGVSQSPRYKVTKRGQDVTLRCDPISSHATLYWYQQALGQGPEFLTYFNYEAQPDKSGLPSDRFSAERPEGSISTLTIQRTEQRDSAMYRCASSSGTGAETQYFGPGTRLLVL.

The chain uses TRBV7-2 and TRBJ2-3, with 10 bases that match TRBD2. Germline trimming cut 3 bases from V and 3 bases from J; bases unmatched to any gene: 9. This CDR3 is 17 amino acids long. In germline, CDR1 is SGHTA, CDR2 FQGNSA. The CDR3 sequence: CASSFYLAGGKTDTQYF. The CDR3 DNA reads TGTGCCAGCAGCTTTTATTTAGCGGGGGGTAAGACAGATACGCAGTATTTT.

Only a few counts were recorded for this clone. The V call is TRBV4-3, the J call TRBJ1-6; 7 nucleotides match TRBD1. Germline V lookup: CDR1 LGHNA, CDR2 YSLEER. The CDR3 is made up of 13 amino acids. Germline trimming cut 2 bases from V and 9 bases from J; bases unmatched to any gene: 1. The DNA of the CDR3 is TGCGCCAGCAGCCAAACAGGGGCTTCACCCCTCCACTTT. It specifies CASSQTGASPLHF.

The genes are TRBV30 and TRBJ2-5; D may be TRBD1 (5 bases). The DNA end favors TRBJ2-7, so the J call may be wrong. CDR1 and CDR2 from the germline V gene are GTSNPN and SVGIG (reference sequence). The CDR3 extends over 11 amino acids. DNA for the CDR3: TGTGCCTGGCGACAGTTCTACGAGCAGTACTTC. Protein sequence: CAWRQFYEQYF.

The chain links TRBV28 to TRBJ2-7; a weak D match, TRBD1 (6 bases). The CDR3 is 13 residues long. Germline V gene data show CDR1 as MDHEN and CDR2 as SYDVKM. V lost 5 bases and J 6 bases, leaving 14 bases between the germline ends. Here the CDR3 DNA reads TGTGCCAGCAGTCCGCCGACAGGTCTCGAGCAGTACTTC. This translates into CASSPPTGLEQYF.

The rearrangement uses TRBV5-6 and TRBJ2-6; 7 nucleotides align to TRBD1. Germline V gene data show CDR1 as SGHDT and CDR2 as YYEEEE. The V and J ends lost 4 bases and 2 bases, in that order; junction bases with no gene match: 3. CDR3 size: 15 residues. This CDR3 reads CASSPGTAGANVLTF. CDR3 bases: TGTGCCAGCAGCCCCGGGACAGCTGGGGCCAACGTCCTGACTTTC.

This chain uses TRBV4-2 with TRBJ2-2; D possibly corresponds to TRBD1 (6 bases). V was cut by 3 bases and J by 6 bases, with 11 bases left in between. The germline V gene encodes CDR1 LGHNA and CDR2 YNFKEQ. The CDR3 consists of 14 residues. In DNA, the CDR3 is TGTGCCAGCAGCCAGCCCAAGGGGGCCGGGGAGCTGTTTTTT. It is translated as CASSQPKGAGELFF.

The rearrangement joins TRBV6-1 to TRBJ1-5; unclear D gene. Looked up from germline, CDR1 is MNHNS and CDR2 is SASEGT. This CDR3 contains 14 residues. Trimming removed 9 bases at V and 3 bases at J, with 15 bases between. The CDR3: CASDKDADNQPQHF. The CDR3 DNA sequence: TGTGCCAGTGATAAAGACGCGGACAATCAGCCCCAGCATTTT.

This chain connects TRBV30 to TRBJ1-2, with D perhaps matching TRBD1 (5 bases). V shed 4 bases and J shed 4 bases, with 10 bases lying between them. The CDR3 loop spans 12 amino acids. The germline V gene has CDR1 GTSNPN and CDR2 SVGIG (reference sequence). The CDR3 is CAWTGVGYGYTF. The DNA of the CDR3 is TGTGCCTGGACGGGGGTGGGCTATGGCTACACCTTC.

J is TRBJ2-5 and V is TRBV19; 7 bases align to TRBD1. In germline, CDR1 is LNHDA, CDR2 SQIVND (reference sequence). The CDR3 sequence is 16 residues long. V trimming: 6 bases; J trimming: 4 bases; junction bases outside the gene matches: 14. The CDR3 DNA sequence: TGTGCCAGTAGCCTAGGGGGCGCCGGACTCTCAGAGACCCAGTACTTC. Translated: CASSLGGAGLSETQYF.

This clone was observed a few times. The chain employs TRBV27 and TRBJ1-4, with D maybe TRBD1 (6 bases). V was pared by 2 bases and J by 7 bases, with 8 bases between. The CDR3 is 13 amino acids. Germline V lookup: CDR1 MNHEY, CDR2 SMNVEV (reference sequence). CDR3 sequence (DNA): TGTGCCAGCAGTTTAGAAGGGGGTGAAAAACTGTTTTTT. This sequence encodes CASSLEGGEKLFF.

The V gene is TRBV6-5, the J gene TRBJ1-2; D unresolved. The length of the CDR3 is 12 residues. Germline loops: CDR1 MNHEY, CDR2 SVGAGI. The V and J ends lost 6 bases and 6 bases respectively, with 11 bases between them. The CDR3 spells CASSSLLDGYTF. In nucleotides, the CDR3 is TGTGCCAGCAGCTCCCTACTAGATGGCTACACCTTC.